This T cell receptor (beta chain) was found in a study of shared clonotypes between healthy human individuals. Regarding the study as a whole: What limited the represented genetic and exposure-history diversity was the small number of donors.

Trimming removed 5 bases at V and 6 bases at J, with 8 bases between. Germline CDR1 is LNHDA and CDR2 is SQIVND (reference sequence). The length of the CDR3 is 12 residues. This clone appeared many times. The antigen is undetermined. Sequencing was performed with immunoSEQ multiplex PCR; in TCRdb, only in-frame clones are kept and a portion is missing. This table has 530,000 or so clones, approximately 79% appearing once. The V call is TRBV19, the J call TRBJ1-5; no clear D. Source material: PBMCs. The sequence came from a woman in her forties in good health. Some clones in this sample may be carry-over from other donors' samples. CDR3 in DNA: TGTGCCAGTAGTCCAGCCCGTCAGCCCCAGCATTTT. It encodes CASSPARQPQHF.